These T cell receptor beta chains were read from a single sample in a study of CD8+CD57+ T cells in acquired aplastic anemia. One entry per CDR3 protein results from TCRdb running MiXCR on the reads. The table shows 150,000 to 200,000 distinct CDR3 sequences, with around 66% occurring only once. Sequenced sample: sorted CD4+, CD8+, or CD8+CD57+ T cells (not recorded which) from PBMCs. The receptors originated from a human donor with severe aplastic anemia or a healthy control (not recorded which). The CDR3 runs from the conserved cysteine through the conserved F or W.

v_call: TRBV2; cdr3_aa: CASSGRGGGNQPQHF
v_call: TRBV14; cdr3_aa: CASSQAGRGTGSPLHF
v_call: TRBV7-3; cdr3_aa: CASSLARWRDGNTEAFF
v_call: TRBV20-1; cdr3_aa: CSARGDKVLGMNTEAFF
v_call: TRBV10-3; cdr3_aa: CAISGGTGVVEQYF
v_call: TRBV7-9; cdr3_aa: CASSQRTGGETQYF
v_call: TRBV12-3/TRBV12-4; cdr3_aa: CASSSSTATTPRYYGYTF
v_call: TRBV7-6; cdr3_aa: CASSLIGTVTQYF
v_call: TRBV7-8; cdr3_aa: CASSLGPGGDSGANVLTF
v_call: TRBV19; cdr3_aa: CASSLPPGRRRLRGTAFF
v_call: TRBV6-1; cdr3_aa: CASSDWNSRRDQPQHF
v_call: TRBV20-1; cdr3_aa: CSARDGGYEQYF
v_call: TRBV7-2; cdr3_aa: CASSRAGGSYEQYF
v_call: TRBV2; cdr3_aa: CASSEGPPETQYF
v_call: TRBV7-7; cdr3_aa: CASSLVAGGLGETQYF
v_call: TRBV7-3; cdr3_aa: CASSLATGSYNEQFF
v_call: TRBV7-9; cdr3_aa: CASSPGDGGVREQYF
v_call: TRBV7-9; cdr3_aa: CASSLNGGNTIYF
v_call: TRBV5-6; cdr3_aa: CASSLWGQGNEQYF
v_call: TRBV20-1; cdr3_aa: CSAIRDYEQYF
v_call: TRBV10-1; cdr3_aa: CASSYLHPGDAQETQYF
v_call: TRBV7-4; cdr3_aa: CASSEGTSGRQETQYF
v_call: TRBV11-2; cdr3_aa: CASSPQGASTEAFF
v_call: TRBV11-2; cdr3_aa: CASSLGTSGLRYEQYF